This T cell receptor (beta chain) comes out of a study of T cells in Graves' hyperthyroidism and ophthalmopathy. There are many counts of this clonotype. Authors of the study amplified TCR beta CDR3 regions from RNA transcripts. Initially, a first-round RT-PCR of the TCR CDR3 employed the HTBI primer set. MiXCR, applied by TCRdb to the multiplex PCR reads, yields one record per CDR3 protein. The sample lists approximately 150,000 distinct CDR3 sequences, 9.4% occurring once. This CDR3 is built from 13 residues. V lost 0 bases, J lost 3 bases, and 8 bases lay in between. Germline V lookup: CDR1 DFQATT, CDR2 SNEGSKA (reference sequence). Patients aged 18 to 65 had newly diagnosed hyperthyroidism that had lasted under 2 months.

The chain couples TRBV20-1 to TRBJ1-2, with D uncertain. This sequence originates from a woman between 18 and 30 years old with Graves' hyperthyroidism that later progressed to Graves' ophthalmopathy. The sequenced sample was blood. CDR3 loop: CSARDLADYGYTF. DNA of the CDR3: TGCAGTGCTAGAGATCTGGCGGACTATGGCTACACCTTC.